The rows below give T cell receptor beta chains drawn from one sample of a study of OX40 agonist ivuxolimab in advanced cancers. Only in-frame clones appear in the TCRdb table, and some are missing; sequencing was by immunoSEQ multiplex PCR. The data show about 69,000 clones, with roughly 90% seen just once and less than 3% held by the top ten. Here the sequenced sample was CD4+ or CD8+ T cells sorted from blood, taken in a trial of the OX40 agonist ivuxolimab. The receptors were sampled from an adult with an advanced solid tumor such as melanoma, head and neck, liver or kidney cancer. CDR3s include the opening cysteine and the closing phenylalanine or tryptophan. D genes are given only for firm matches. Only some rows state a clone size, as once, few, many or a class for expanded clones.

D gene	J gene	V gene	clone size	CDR3 DNA	CDR3 protein
TRBD1	TRBJ1-2	TRBV27	once	TGTGCCAGCAGTCCCCTCGAACGGGGGGACAGGGCCCTCTATGGCTACACCTTC	CASSPLERGDRALYGYTF
TRBD1	TRBJ2-7	TRBV11-2	-	TGTGCCAGCAGCCCCGGCCCCCGGGACAGGAGTTACGAGCAGTACTTC	CASSPGPRDRSYEQYF
TRBD1	TRBJ2-3	TRBV28	-	TGTGCCAGCAGTTCCACGGACAGGGTAGATACGCAGTATTTT	CASSSTDRVDTQYF
-	TRBJ2-7	TRBV27	-	TGTGCCAGCAGTTCGACAACACTCTACGAGCAGTACTTC	CASSSTTLYEQYF
TRBD2	TRBJ2-1	TRBV11-3	once	TGTGCCAGCAACATGGGAGGGGTGCTCGAGCAGTTCTTC	CASNMGGVLEQFF
-	TRBJ2-3	TRBV9	few	TGTGCCAGCAGCGTAGGTCATCGGACAGGCACAGATACGCAGTATTTT	CASSVGHRTGTDTQYF
-	TRBJ2-7	TRBV4-3	once	TGCGCCAGCAGCCAAGATGGAGGGCCATTCGAGCAGTACTTC	CASSQDGGPFEQYF
TRBD1	TRBJ1-5	TRBV27	-	TGTGCCAGCAGACAAGGACAGGGAAACAATCAGCCCCAGCATTTT	CASRQGQGNNQPQHF
-	TRBJ2-1	TRBV7-3	once	TGTGCCAGCAGCTTAACTAGCTCCTACAATGAGCAGTTCTTC	CASSLTSSYNEQFF
-	TRBJ2-3	TRBV4-1	-	TGCGCCAGCAGCCAGGTCCCGAGTTACGCAGATACGCAGTATTTT	CASSQVPSYADTQYF
-	TRBJ2-2	TRBV7-2	-	TGTGCCAGCAGCTTATTTATCCCCGGGGAGCTGTTTTTT	CASSLFIPGELFF
TRBD2	TRBJ2-5	TRBV6-6	-	TGTGCCAGCAGCCTGTACTCGACTAGCGGGGGTGAGACCCAGTACTTC	CASSLYSTSGGETQYF
-	TRBJ2-1	TRBV6-4	-	TGTGCCAGCAGTGAGGCAGGGACTCCCTACAATGAGCAGTTCTTC	CASSEAGTPYNEQFF
TRBD1	TRBJ2-1	TRBV15	-	TGTGCCACCAGCACCGACAGGGGGTACAATGAGCAGTTCTTC	CATSTDRGYNEQFF
TRBD1	TRBJ2-7	TRBV6-1	-	TGTGCCAGCCGAAGAGACCGGGACAGGGGTGAAGAGCAGTACTTC	CASRRDRDRGEEQYF
-	TRBJ2-7	TRBV10-1	-	TGCGCCAGCAGTGAGTCGAAGCAGGCATACTCCTACGAGCAGTACTTC	CASSESKQAYSYEQYF
TRBD2	TRBJ2-6	TRBV27	-	TGTGCCAGCAGTAGGACTAGCGGGGTCTTCAGTGGGGCCAACGTCCTGACTTTC	CASSRTSGVFSGANVLTF